The source of this T cell receptor beta chain is a study of tumor-infiltrating lymphocytes in primary liver carcinoma. Study conclusions and caveats: Samples, which were bulk and unsorted, did not allow CD4+ and CD8+ repertoires to be compared. Tumor tissue displayed a significantly greater top-250-clone fraction than blood (p = 0.039).

V lost 3 bases, J lost 5 bases, and 14 bases lay in between. There are 14 residues in the CDR3. In addition to blood RNA drawn from unsorted whole blood, germline DNA was extracted. The study enrolled treatment-naive patients with chronic HBV infection. Presurgery, approximately 4.4 milliliters of peripheral blood were collected. Comments on this clonotype: What it binds is unknown. This may be a read error: a much more frequent sequence differs by one nucleotide.

The template, approximately 500 ng total RNA, yielded TCR beta cDNA made with a constant-region primer. Three nested multiplex PCR rounds, a slightly modified ARM-PCR, produced the libraries for TCR beta. In the first two PCR rounds, TRBV1-TRBV30 forward primers were paired with a C-beta reverse primer, and each round lasted roughly 10 cycles. TCRdb itself ran the multiplex PCR reads through MiXCR, one entry per CDR3 protein. The sample contains approximately 300,000 distinct CDR3 sequences, 65% of which appear only once. The TCR was taken from a man in his forties or fifties with primary liver carcinoma and hepatitis B virus infection. The J gene is TRBJ2-7, the V gene TRBV12-3 or TRBV12-4; D unclear. The specimen was peripheral blood. CDR3 sequence: CASSLSQLSHEQYF. DNA for the CDR3: TGTGCCAGCAGTTTGAGCCAGCTTTCCCACGAGCAGTACTTC.